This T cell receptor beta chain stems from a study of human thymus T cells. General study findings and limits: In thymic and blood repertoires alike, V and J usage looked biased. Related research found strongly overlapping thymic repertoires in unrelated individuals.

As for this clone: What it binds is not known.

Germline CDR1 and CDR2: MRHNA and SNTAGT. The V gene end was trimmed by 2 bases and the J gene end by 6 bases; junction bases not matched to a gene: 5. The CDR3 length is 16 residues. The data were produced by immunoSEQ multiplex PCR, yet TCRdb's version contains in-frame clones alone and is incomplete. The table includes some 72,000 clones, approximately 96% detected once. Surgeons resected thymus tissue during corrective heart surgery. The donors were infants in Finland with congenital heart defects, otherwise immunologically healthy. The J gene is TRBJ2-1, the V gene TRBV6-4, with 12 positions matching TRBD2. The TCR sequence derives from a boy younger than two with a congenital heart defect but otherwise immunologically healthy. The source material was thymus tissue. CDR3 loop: CASSDPTSGRRNEQFF. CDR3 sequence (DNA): TGTGCCAGCAGTGACCCTACTAGCGGGAGGCGCAATGAGCAGTTCTTC.